A single sample gave rise to the 13 T cell receptor beta chains below, sequenced in a study of blood T cell repertoires in COVID-19. Method: immunoSEQ multiplex PCR; TCRdb's copy keeps in-frame clones and lacks some. The table includes about 520,000 clones, 70% to 90% detected once. Sequencing was performed on peripheral blood. All receptors come from a human donor in a cohort sampled during active COVID-19.

J is TRBJ2-4 and V is TRBV4-1, with 10 bases lining up with TRBD1. The CDR3 spans 15 residues. The V segment lost 3 bases and the J segment 7 bases; nucleotides outside the gene matches: 6. Germline V lookup: CDR1 MGHRA, CDR2 YSYEKL. DNA for the CDR3: TGCGCCAGCAGCCAGCCGGGACAGGGGAGTAACATTCAGTACTTC. This gives the protein CASSQPGQGSNIQYF.

The rearrangement links TRBV5-1 to TRBJ1-1; tentative D call: TRBD1 (5 bases). This CDR3 has 16 amino acids. Germline assignment: CDR1 SGHRS and CDR2 YFSETQ. Trimming took 0 bases from V and 3 from J, leaving 15 bases between them. This CDR3 is CASSLESTGADTEAFF. The CDR3 DNA reads TGCGCCAGCAGCTTGGAATCGACTGGGGCCGACACTGAAGCTTTCTTT.

This chain links TRBV9 with TRBJ2-7; 10 bases align to TRBD2. V lost 3 bases, J lost 5 bases, and 5 bases stayed unmatched. Germline-derived CDR1 and CDR2 are SGDLS and YYNGEE. The CDR3 has 14 residues. The chain's CDR3 is CASSGGLANDEQYF. The CDR3 nucleotides are TGTGCCAGCAGCGGGGGACTAGCGAACGACGAGCAGTACTTC.

The rearrangement joins TRBV3-1 (or the pseudogene TRBV3-2) to TRBJ1-1, with D maybe TRBD1 (6 bases). Per the germline V gene, CDR1 is LGHDT and CDR2 is YNNKEL (reference sequence). V was trimmed by 5 bases and J by 11 bases, leaving 18 bases between them. The length of the CDR3 is 13 residues. The CDR3 protein is CASSTARGARAFF. The CDR3 DNA is TGTGCCAGCAGCACCGCGCGGGGGGCACGGGCTTTCTTT.

The chain carries TRBV2 and TRBJ2-1; the D gene is possibly TRBD1 (5 bases). Trimming took off 6 bases at V and 5 bases at J, with 20 bases between the two ends. The CDR3 covers 16 residues. Germline values: CDR1 SNHLY, CDR2 FYNNEI. DNA of the CDR3: TGTGCCAGCAGAAAGTTCCTAGGGGCTGCGCACAATGAGCAGTTCTTC. This encodes CASRKFLGAAHNEQFF.

V is TRBV6-5 and J is TRBJ2-1, with D tentatively TRBD1 (5 bases). The CDR3 is made up of 13 amino acids. CDR1 and CDR2 (germline): MNHEY, SVGAGI. V dropped 6 bases and J dropped 9 bases, with 15 bases sitting between them. The CDR3 region is CASRMTAQGEQFF. The CDR3 DNA is TGTGCCAGCAGAATGACAGCCCAAGGTGAGCAGTTCTTC.

This chain connects TRBV28 to TRBJ1-2; perhaps TRBD1 as D (6 bases). Trimming pared 2 bases from V and 4 bases from J, leaving 11 bases between. This CDR3 contains 14 residues. Germline V gene data show CDR1 as MDHEN and CDR2 as SYDVKM. This CDR3 is CASSLTTGIYGYTF. The CDR3 DNA reads TGTGCCAGCAGTTTAACCACAGGGATCTATGGCTACACCTTC.

This chain uses TRBV10-3 with TRBJ2-5; 8 bases fit TRBD2. Looked up from germline, CDR1 is ENHRY and CDR2 is SYGVKD. The CDR3 covers 14 residues. V trimming: 6 bases; J trimming: 4 bases; junction bases outside the gene matches: 7. The chain's CDR3 is CAISRGGGTETQYF. The CDR3 region has the DNA TGTGCCATCAGCCGGGGGGGCGGGACAGAGACCCAGTACTTC.

This chain connects TRBV27 to TRBJ1-2; 7 positions agree with TRBD1. Unmatched junction bases numbered 10, after V lost 4 bases and J lost 2 bases. This CDR3 spans 16 amino acids. CDR1 and CDR2 (germline): MNHEY, SMNVEV (reference sequence). The CDR3 DNA reads TGTGCCAGCAGTTGGGTCCCCAAACAGGGGAACTATGGCTACACCTTC. Protein product: CASSWVPKQGNYGYTF.

The chain joins TRBV5-1 to TRBJ2-2, with 9 bases matching TRBD1. Trimming at V came to 0 bases and at J to 4 bases, leaving 7 bases not matched to a gene. CDR1 is SGHRS and CDR2 is YFSETQ in the germline V gene. The CDR3 length is 17 residues. This chain's CDR3 is CASSLDSTGGPTGELFF. The CDR3 DNA sequence: TGCGCCAGCAGCTTGGATTCCACAGGGGGCCCCACCGGGGAGCTGTTTTTT.

The rearrangement links TRBV19 to TRBJ1-1; D call uncertain. The CDR3 totals 15 residues. The V and J ends lost 6 bases and 1 base respectively, with 15 bases between them. CDR1 and CDR2 from the germline V gene are LNHDA and SQIVND (reference sequence). The CDR3 region has the DNA TGTGCCAGTAGGCCGCTTCCGGGAGAGAACACTGAAGCTTTCTTT. Translating it yields CASRPLPGENTEAFF. Full variable domain (outside the CDR3, taken from reference TRBV19 and TRBJ1-1): DGGITQSPKYLFRKEGQNVTLSCEQNLNHDAMYWYRQDPGQGLRLIYYSQIVNDFQKGDIAEGYSVSREKKESFPLTVTSAQKNPTAFYLCASRPLPGENTEAFFGQGTRLTVV.

The chain employs TRBV18 and TRBJ2-1; 7 bases are a match to TRBD2. V shed 0 bases, J shed 0 bases, and the junction held 14 bases outside the gene matches. Looked up from germline, CDR1 is KGHSH and CDR2 is LQKENI. The CDR3 runs to 20 residues. DNA for the CDR3: TGTGCCAGCTCACCACCTAGGAGGCTAGCGGCTTCCTTCTCCTACAATGAGCAGTTCTTC. It translates to CASSPPRRLAASFSYNEQFF. The variable domain in full, with the rest retrieved from reference TRBV18 and TRBJ2-1, is NAGVMQNPRHLVRRRGQEARLRCSPMKGHSHVYWYRQLPEEGLKFMVYLQKENIIDESGMPKERFSAEFPKEGPSILRIQQVVRGDSAAYFCASSPPRRLAASFSYNEQFFGPGTRLTVL.

V is TRBV30 and J is TRBJ1-1; TRBD1 might be the D (6 bases). Germline V gene sequence: CDR1 GTSNPN, CDR2 SVGIG (reference sequence). Trimming left V 7 bases short and J 3 bases short, with 15 bases between. This CDR3 has 13 residues. The CDR3 sequence is CASSLRQDTEAFF. The CDR3, as DNA: TGTGCCTCCTCCTTGAGACAGGACACTGAAGCTTTCTTT.